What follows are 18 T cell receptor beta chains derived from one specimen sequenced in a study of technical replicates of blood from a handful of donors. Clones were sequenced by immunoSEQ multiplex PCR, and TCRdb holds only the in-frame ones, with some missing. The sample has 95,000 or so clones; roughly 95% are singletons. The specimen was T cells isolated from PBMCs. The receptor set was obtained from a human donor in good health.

Here the CDR3 DNA reads TGTGCCAGCTCCCCCGGGACAGAAGACAATCAGCCCCAGCATTTT. Translated, it gives CASSPGTEDNQPQHF. The V gene is TRBV18, the J gene TRBJ1-5; 7 bases map to TRBD1. The junction had 8 bases not matched to a gene; V was cut back by 6 bases and J by 3 bases. This CDR3 region has 15 residues. From germline, CDR1 is KGHSH and CDR2 LQKENI.

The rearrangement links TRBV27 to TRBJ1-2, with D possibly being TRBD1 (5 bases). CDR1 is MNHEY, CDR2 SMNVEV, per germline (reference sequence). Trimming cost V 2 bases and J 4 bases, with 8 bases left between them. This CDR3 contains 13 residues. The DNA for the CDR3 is TGTGCCAGCAGTTTAGGGACTTCCTATGGCTACACCTTC. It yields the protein CASSLGTSYGYTF.

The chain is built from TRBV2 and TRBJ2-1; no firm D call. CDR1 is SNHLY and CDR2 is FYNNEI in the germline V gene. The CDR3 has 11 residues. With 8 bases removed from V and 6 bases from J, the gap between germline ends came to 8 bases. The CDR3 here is CASGLVNEQFF. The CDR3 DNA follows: TGTGCCAGCGGCCTCGTCAATGAGCAGTTCTTC.

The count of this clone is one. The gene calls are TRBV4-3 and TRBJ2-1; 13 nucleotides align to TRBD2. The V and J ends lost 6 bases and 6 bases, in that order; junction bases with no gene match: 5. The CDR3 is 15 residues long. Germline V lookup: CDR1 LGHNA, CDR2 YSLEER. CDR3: CASSPTSGRVNEQFF. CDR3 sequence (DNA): TGCGCCAGCAGTCCAACTAGCGGGAGGGTCAATGAGCAGTTCTTC.

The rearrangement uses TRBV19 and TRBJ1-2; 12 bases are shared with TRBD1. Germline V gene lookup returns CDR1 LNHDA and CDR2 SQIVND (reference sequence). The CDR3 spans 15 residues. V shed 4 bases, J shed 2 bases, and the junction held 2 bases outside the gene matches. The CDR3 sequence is CASSKGQGANYGYTF. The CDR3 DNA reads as TGTGCCAGTAGTAAGGGACAGGGGGCGAACTATGGCTACACCTTC.

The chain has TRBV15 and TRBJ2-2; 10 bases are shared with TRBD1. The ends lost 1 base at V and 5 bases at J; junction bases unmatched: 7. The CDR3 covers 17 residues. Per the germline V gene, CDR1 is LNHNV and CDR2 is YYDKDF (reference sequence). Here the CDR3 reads CATSRGGDRGWTGELFF. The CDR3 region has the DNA TGTGCCACCAGCAGAGGGGGGGACAGGGGTTGGACCGGGGAGCTGTTTTTT.

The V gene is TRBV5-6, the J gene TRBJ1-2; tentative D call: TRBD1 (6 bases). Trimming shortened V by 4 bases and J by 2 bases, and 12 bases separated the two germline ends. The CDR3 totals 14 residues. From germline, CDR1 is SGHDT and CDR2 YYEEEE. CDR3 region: CASSVTGINYGYTF. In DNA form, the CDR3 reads TGTGCCAGCAGCGTTACAGGGATAAACTATGGCTACACCTTC.

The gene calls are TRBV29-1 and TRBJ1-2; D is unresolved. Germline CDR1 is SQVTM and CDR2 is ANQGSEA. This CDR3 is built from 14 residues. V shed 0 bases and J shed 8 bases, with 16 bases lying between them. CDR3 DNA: TGCAGCGTTGAAGATCCCTTACGCCTAAGCGGCTACACCTTC. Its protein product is CSVEDPLRLSGYTF.

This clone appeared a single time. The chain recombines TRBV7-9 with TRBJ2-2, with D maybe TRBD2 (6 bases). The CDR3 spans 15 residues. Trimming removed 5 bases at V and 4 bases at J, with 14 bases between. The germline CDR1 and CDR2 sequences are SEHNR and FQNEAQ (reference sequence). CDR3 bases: TGTGCCAGCAGCCCATGGGACTTTACCACCGGGGAGCTGTTTTTT. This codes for CASSPWDFTTGELFF.

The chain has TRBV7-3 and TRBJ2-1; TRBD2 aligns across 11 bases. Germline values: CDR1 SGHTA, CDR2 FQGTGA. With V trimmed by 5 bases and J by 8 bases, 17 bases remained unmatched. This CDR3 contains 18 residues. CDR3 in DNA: TGTGCCAGCAGCCCGACCCCCCCACTAGCGGGAGCGGGTTATGAGCAGTTCTTC. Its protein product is CASSPTPPLAGAGYEQFF.

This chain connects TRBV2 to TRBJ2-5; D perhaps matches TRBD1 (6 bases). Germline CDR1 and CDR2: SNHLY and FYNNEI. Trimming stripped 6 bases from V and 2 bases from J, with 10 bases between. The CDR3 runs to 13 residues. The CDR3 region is CASRRTVQETQYF. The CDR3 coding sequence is TGTGCCAGCAGAAGGACAGTTCAAGAGACCCAGTACTTC.

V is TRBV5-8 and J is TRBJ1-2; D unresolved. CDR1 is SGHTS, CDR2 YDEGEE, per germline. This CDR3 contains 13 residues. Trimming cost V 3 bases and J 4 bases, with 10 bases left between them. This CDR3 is CASSSPGGYGYTF. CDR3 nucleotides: TGTGCCAGCAGCTCTCCGGGTGGCTATGGCTACACCTTC. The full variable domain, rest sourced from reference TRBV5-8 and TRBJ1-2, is EAGVTQSPTHLIKTRGQQATLRCSPISGHTSVYWYQQALGLGLQFLLWYDEGEERNRGNFPPRFSGRQFPNYSSELNVNALELEDSALYLCASSSPGGYGYTFGSGTRLTVV.

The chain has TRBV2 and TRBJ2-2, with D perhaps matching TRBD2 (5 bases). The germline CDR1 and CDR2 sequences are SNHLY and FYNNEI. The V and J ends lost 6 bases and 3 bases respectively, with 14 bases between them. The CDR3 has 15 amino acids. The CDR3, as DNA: TGTGCCAGCAGGAGATCGGCGGGTTACACCGGGGAGCTGTTTTTT. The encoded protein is CASRRSAGYTGELFF. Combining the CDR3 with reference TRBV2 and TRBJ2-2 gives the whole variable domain EPEVTQTPSHQVTQMGQEVILRCVPISNHLYFYWYRQILGQKVEFLVSFYNNEISEKSEIFDDQFSVERPDGSNFTLKIRSTKLEDSAMYFCASRRSAGYTGELFFGEGSRLTVL.

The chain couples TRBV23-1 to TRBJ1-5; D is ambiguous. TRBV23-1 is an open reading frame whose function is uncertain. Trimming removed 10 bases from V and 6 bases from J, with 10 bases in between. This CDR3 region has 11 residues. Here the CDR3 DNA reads TGCGCCAACCGCCCCGGTCAGCCCCAGCATTTT. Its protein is CANRPGQPQHF.

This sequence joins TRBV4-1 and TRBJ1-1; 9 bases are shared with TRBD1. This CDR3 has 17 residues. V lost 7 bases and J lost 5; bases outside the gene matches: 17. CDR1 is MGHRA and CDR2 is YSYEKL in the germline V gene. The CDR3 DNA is TGCGCCAGCAACCTGGGTCGACAGGGGGGCGTCGAAACTGAAGCTTTCTTT. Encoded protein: CASNLGRQGGVETEAFF.

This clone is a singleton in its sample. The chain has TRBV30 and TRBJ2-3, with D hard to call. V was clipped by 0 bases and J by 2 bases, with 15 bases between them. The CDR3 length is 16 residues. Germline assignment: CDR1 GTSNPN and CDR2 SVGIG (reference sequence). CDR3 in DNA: TGTGCCTGGAGTGTAGGCGTTCCTAGTTCCACAGATACGCAGTATTTT. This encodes CAWSVGVPSSTDTQYF.

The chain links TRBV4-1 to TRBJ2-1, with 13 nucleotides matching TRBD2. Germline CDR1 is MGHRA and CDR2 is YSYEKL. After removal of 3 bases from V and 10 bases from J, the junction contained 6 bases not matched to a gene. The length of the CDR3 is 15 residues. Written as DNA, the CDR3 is TGCGCCAGCAGCCAGACTAGCGGGGGGAGTGGGGAGCAGTTCTTC. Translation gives CASSQTSGGSGEQFF.

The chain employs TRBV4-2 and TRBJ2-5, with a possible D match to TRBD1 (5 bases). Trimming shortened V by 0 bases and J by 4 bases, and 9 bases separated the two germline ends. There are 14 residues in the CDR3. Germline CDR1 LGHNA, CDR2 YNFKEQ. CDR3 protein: CASSQDPQGETQYF. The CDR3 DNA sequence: TGTGCCAGCAGCCAAGACCCCCAGGGAGAGACCCAGTACTTC.